The 23 T cell receptor beta chains listed next were all sequenced from one sample in a study of shared clonotypes between healthy human individuals. Sequenced by immunoSEQ multiplex PCR; TCRdb stores in-frame clones only, minus some. The sample has 900,000 to 1,200,000 clones; approximately 78% are singletons. Input material: memory CD4+ T cells from PBMCs. Subset of the sample: CD45RA-negative fraction. Receptors were obtained from a man aged 18 to 29 in good health. Some clones in this sample may be carry-over from other donors' samples.

J is TRBJ1-1 and V is TRBV7-3; no clear D. CDR3 size: 14 residues. V was cut by 5 bases and J by 7 bases, with 17 bases left in between. Germline V gives CDR1 SGHTA, CDR2 FQGTGA. CDR3 sequence: CASSRGPLSGEAFF. In DNA form, the CDR3 reads TGTGCCAGCAGCCGCGGACCGCTGAGTGGTGAAGCTTTCTTT.

This rearrangement joins TRBV5-1 to TRBJ1-1, with D hard to call. Trimming left V 0 bases short and J 1 base short, with 7 bases between. This CDR3 is 14 amino acids long. CDR1 SGHRS and CDR2 YFSETQ come from the germline V gene. This chain's CDR3 is CASSLVLGNTEAFF. CDR3 DNA sequence: TGCGCCAGCAGCTTGGTCTTGGGGAACACTGAAGCTTTCTTT.

V usage is TRBV5-8 and J usage is TRBJ1-4; D ambiguous. The CDR3 spans 13 residues. V lost 4 bases to trimming and J lost 7 bases, with 11 bases between them. The germline CDR1 and CDR2 sequences are SGHTS and YDEGEE. The CDR3 is CASSQRMTEKLFF. Here the CDR3 DNA reads TGTGCCAGCAGCCAGAGGATGACTGAAAAACTGTTTTTT.

This rearrangement joins TRBV6-1 to TRBJ2-5; possible D gene TRBD2, 7 bases. The CDR3 contains 15 residues. Germline CDR1 is MNHNS and CDR2 is SASEGT. V dropped 2 bases and J dropped 3 bases, with 13 bases sitting between them. The CDR3, as DNA: TGTGCCAGCAGTGAATCGGGGGGCCCAAAAGAGACCCAGTACTTC. Protein: CASSESGGPKETQYF.

This clone was detected a few times. This chain uses TRBV5-4 with TRBJ2-2; D not resolved. Germline CDR1 SGHNT, CDR2 YYREEE (reference sequence). Trimming removed 7 bases at V and 7 bases at J, with 14 bases between. The CDR3 is made up of 13 amino acids. The CDR3 region has the DNA TGTGCCAGCGCTCAAGGCTTCGACGGGGAGCTGTTTTTT. It codes for CASAQGFDGELFF.

The chain links TRBV11-2 to TRBJ2-7, with unresolved D. Deletions cut 5 bases from V and 7 bases from J, with 12 bases between. Germline V gene sequence: CDR1 SGHAT, CDR2 FQNNGV. The CDR3 extends over 12 amino acids. This chain's CDR3 is CASSPVRREQYF. The CDR3 DNA is TGTGCCAGCAGCCCGGTTCGCAGGGAGCAGTACTTC.

The V gene is TRBV7-3, the J gene TRBJ2-1; D call uncertain. Trimming stripped 5 bases from V and 15 bases from J, with 17 bases between. Germline V gene lookup returns CDR1 SGHTA and CDR2 FQGTGA. CDR3 length: 12 residues. The CDR3 coding sequence is TGTGCCAGCAGCCATGATACCGGTACGCGGTTCTTC. Protein product: CASSHDTGTRFF.

The genes are TRBV11-3 and TRBJ2-1; D is uncertain. Germline V lookup: CDR1 SGHNT, CDR2 YENEEA. The CDR3 covers 13 residues. Between the trimmed V and J ends, which lost 5 bases and 1 base, there was a span of 6 bases. CDR3 residues: CASSRVSYNEQFF. The CDR3 region has the DNA TGTGCCAGCAGCAGGGTATCCTACAATGAGCAGTTCTTC.

The chain links TRBV5-3 to TRBJ2-7; TRBD2 agrees at 14 bases. TRBV5-3 is given ORF status, its function remaining uncertain. V lost 4 bases to trimming and J lost 3 bases; unmatched junction nucleotides: 21. The CDR3 has 21 amino acids. The CDR3, as DNA: TGTGCCAGAAGCCTCAAACCGGGACTAGCGGGAGAGCAGACTGTGGGCTACGAGCAGTACTTC. The encoded protein is CARSLKPGLAGEQTVGYEQYF.

The chain combines TRBV2 with TRBJ2-7, with 9 bases aligning to TRBD2. Germline CDR1 reads SNHLY; CDR2 reads FYNNEI. Trimming cost V 2 bases and J 7 bases; bases outside gene matches: 6. This CDR3 region has 14 residues. The DNA of the CDR3 is TGTGCCAGCAGTGAATTAGCGGGAGTTTTTGAGCAGTACTTC. Amino acid sequence: CASSELAGVFEQYF.

The rearrangement joins TRBV5-1 to TRBJ1-1, with no clear D. There are 14 residues in the CDR3. In germline, CDR1 is SGHRS, CDR2 YFSETQ. Trimming left V 1 base short and J 0 bases short, with 7 bases between. In nucleotides, the CDR3 is TGCGCCAGCAGCTTGTTGACGGTGAACACTGAAGCTTTCTTT. Amino acids: CASSLLTVNTEAFF.

V and J are TRBV15 and TRBJ1-3; 9 bases line up with TRBD1. J gave up 3 bases and V 4 bases, and 10 bases lay outside the gene matches. Looked up from germline, CDR1 is LNHNV and CDR2 is YYDKDF (reference sequence). The CDR3 loop spans 17 amino acids. CDR3 bases: TGTGCCACCAGCACTGGGACAGGGAGGGCATTTGGAAACACCATATATTTT. Translated: CATSTGTGRAFGNTIYF.

Concerning this clone: Different DNA sequences within this sample yield the same CDR3. The chain is built from TRBV5-4 and TRBJ2-3; D is unresolved. CDR3 size: 12 residues. Trimming pared 0 bases from V and 6 bases from J, leaving 5 bases between. Germline V gene sequence: CDR1 SGHNT, CDR2 YYREEE (reference sequence). The CDR3 region has the DNA TGTGCCAGCAGCTTGGAGAGCGATACGCAGTATTTT. It yields the protein CASSLESDTQYF.

The chain employs TRBV2 and TRBJ1-1; D is possibly TRBD1 (6 bases). Between the trimmed V and J ends, which lost 0 bases and 10 bases, there was a span of 21 bases. The germline V gene encodes CDR1 SNHLY and CDR2 FYNNEI. CDR3 length: 16 amino acids. The CDR3 region is CASSEALRVGGLGAFF. The CDR3 DNA reads as TGTGCCAGCAGTGAAGCGCTTCGTGTAGGGGGACTAGGAGCTTTCTTT.

The V gene is TRBV28, the J gene TRBJ1-1, with D tentatively TRBD1 (5 bases). V shed 3 bases and J shed 4 bases, with 9 bases lying between them. CDR3 length: 13 amino acids. CDR1 and CDR2 from the germline V gene are MDHEN and SYDVKM. CDR3 nucleotides: TGTGCCAGCAGTTTCCATGGGGGCACTGAAGCTTTCTTT. This encodes CASSFHGGTEAFF. Complete variable domain (other parts from reference TRBV28 and TRBJ1-1): DVKVTQSSRYLVKRTGEKVFLECVQDMDHENMFWYRQDPGLGLRLIYFSYDVKMKEKGDIPEGYSVSREKKERFSLILESASTNQTSMYLCASSFHGGTEAFFGQGTRLTVV.

There are a few counts of this clone. The V call is TRBV28, the J call TRBJ1-2, with TRBD1 identical over 8 bases. This CDR3 is built from 12 residues. V lost 7 bases and J lost 4; bases outside the gene matches: 2. Germline V CDR1 and CDR2: MDHEN, SYDVKM. The CDR3 coding sequence is TGTGCCAGCACCGACAGGGGCTATGGCTACACCTTC. Its translation is CASTDRGYGYTF.

The chain carries TRBV19 and TRBJ1-4, with D perhaps matching TRBD1 (6 bases). The V and J ends lost 5 bases and 6 bases respectively, with 16 bases between them. Per the germline V gene, CDR1 is LNHDA and CDR2 is SQIVND (reference sequence). This CDR3 is 15 amino acids long. CDR3 region: CASSRRSTGYEKLFF. CDR3 nucleotides: TGTGCCAGTAGTCGCCGATCGACAGGATATGAAAAACTGTTTTTT.

Of note for this clone: Other DNA variants within this sample encode the same CDR3. The CDR3 spells CASRPPYNEQFF. CDR3 bases: TGTGCCAGCAGGCCTCCCTACAATGAGCAGTTCTTC. V usage is TRBV28 and J usage is TRBJ2-1; D is ambiguous. The germline V gene encodes CDR1 MDHEN and CDR2 SYDVKM. This CDR3 comprises 12 residues. The ends were cut back, 6 bases at V and 2 bases at J, with 5 bases in the middle. The complete variable domain, with remaining parts taken from reference TRBV28 and TRBJ2-1, reads DVKVTQSSRYLVKRTGEKVFLECVQDMDHENMFWYRQDPGLGLRLIYFSYDVKMKEKGDIPEGYSVSREKKERFSLILESASTNQTSMYLCASRPPYNEQFFGPGTRLTVL.

This clone was seen a few times. The rearrangement links TRBV5-5 to TRBJ1-3; D perhaps matches TRBD1 (5 bases). V dropped 4 bases and J dropped 4 bases, with 12 bases sitting between them. Germline CDR1 SGHKS, CDR2 YYEKEE (reference sequence). This CDR3 comprises 14 residues. The chain's CDR3 is CASSRGSVGNTIYF. CDR3 DNA: TGTGCCAGCAGCCGGGGGTCAGTCGGAAACACCATATATTTT. The variable domain in full, with the rest retrieved from reference TRBV5-5 and TRBJ1-3, is DAGVTQSPTHLIKTRGQQVTLRCSPISGHKSVSWYQQVLGQGPQFIFQYYEKEERGRGNFPDRFSARQFPNYSSELNVNALLLGDSALYLCASSRGSVGNTIYFGEGSWLTVV.

With respect to this clone: Other DNA sequences in this sample translate to the same CDR3. The chain carries TRBV5-1 and TRBJ1-2; possible D gene TRBD1, 6 bases. Germline V CDR1 and CDR2: SGHRS, YFSETQ. CDR3 length equals 15 residues. V lost 3 bases and J lost 4, with 16 bases in between. The CDR3 DNA reads as TGCGCCAGCAGCTCCCTAACAGGGTCTGGCTATGGCTACACCTTC. Translation gives CASSSLTGSGYGYTF.

This chain links TRBV5-1 with TRBJ2-1; TRBD2 might be the D (6 bases). Germline V lookup: CDR1 SGHRS, CDR2 YFSETQ. Trimming shortened V by 4 bases and J by 0 bases, and 14 bases separated the two germline ends. The CDR3 runs to 16 residues. The CDR3 sequence: CASSPRTGSSYNEQFF. The CDR3 region has the DNA TGCGCCAGCAGCCCCCGGACCGGGAGCTCCTACAATGAGCAGTTCTTC.

This clone has a single count. V and J are TRBV28 and TRBJ2-5; the D is unclear. Trimming took 6 bases from V and 5 from J, leaving 7 bases between them. From germline, CDR1 is MDHEN and CDR2 SYDVKM. The CDR3 runs to 11 residues. CDR3 residues: CASRLRETQYF. In DNA form, the CDR3 reads TGTGCCAGCAGGCTCAGGGAGACCCAGTACTTC.

The chain employs TRBV14 and TRBJ1-1, with 7 bases identical to TRBD1. The CDR3 is 13 amino acids. V dropped 1 base and J dropped 7; count of bases not matched to a gene: 3. Germline V gene data show CDR1 as SGHDN and CDR2 as FVKESK. In nucleotides, the CDR3 is TGTGCCAGCAGCCAAGTACGACAGGGTGAAGCTTTCTTT. As protein: CASSQVRQGEAFF.